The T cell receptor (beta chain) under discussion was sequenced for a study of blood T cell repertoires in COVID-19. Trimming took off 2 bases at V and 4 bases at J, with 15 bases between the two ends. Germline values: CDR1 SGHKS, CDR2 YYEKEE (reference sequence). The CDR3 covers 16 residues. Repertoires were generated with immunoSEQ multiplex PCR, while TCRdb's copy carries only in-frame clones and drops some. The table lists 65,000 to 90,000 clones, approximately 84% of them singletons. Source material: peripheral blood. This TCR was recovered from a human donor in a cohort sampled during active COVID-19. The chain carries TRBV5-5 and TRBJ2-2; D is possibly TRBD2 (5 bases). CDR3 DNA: TGTGCCAGCAGCTTTTTAGGGCGGGTAGGCACCGGGGAGCTGTTTTTT. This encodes CASSFLGRVGTGELFF.